Listed here is a single T cell receptor (beta chain). MiXCR, run by TCRdb on the 5' RACE reads, gives a single entry per CDR3 protein. This sample has 350,000 to 500,000 distinct CDR3 sequences, with 18% found just once. These data are taken from a study of T-cell memory formation after mild COVID-19. J gave up 4 bases and V 4 bases, and 11 bases lay outside the gene matches. The CDR3 loop spans 16 amino acids. In germline, CDR1 is LGHNA, CDR2 YSLEER. V and J are TRBV4-3 and TRBJ1-2; TRBD1 aligns across 8 bases. The sequenced sample consisted of PBMCs or a T cell subset sorted from them (not recorded which). The receptor comes from a man younger than 30 who had mild COVID-19 (a few samples of this study predate the infection). Cell type and time point are not known. The CDR3 DNA reads TGCGCCAGCAGCCGGGTCAGGGGGCGCAGCACCTATGGCTACACCTTC. Its protein product is CASSRVRGRSTYGYTF.